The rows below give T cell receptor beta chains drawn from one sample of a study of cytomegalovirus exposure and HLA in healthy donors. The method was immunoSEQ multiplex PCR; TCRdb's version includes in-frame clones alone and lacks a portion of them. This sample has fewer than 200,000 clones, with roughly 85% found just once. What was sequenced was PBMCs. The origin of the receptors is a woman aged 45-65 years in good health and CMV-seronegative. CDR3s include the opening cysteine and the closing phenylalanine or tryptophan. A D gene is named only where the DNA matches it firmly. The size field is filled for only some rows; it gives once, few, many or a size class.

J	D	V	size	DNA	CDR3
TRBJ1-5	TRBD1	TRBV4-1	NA	TGCGCCAGCAGCCCGGGAAACAGGGGCGGGAATCAGCCCCAGCATTTT	CASSPGNRGGNQPQHF
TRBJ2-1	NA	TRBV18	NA	TGTGCCAGCTCACCCCCCCCCGTTCCCAATGAGCAGTTCTTC	CASSPPPVPNEQFF
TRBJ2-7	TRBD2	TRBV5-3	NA	TGTGCCAGAAGCTCCCTCCGGACTAGCGGCTCCTACGAGCAGTACTTC	CARSSLRTSGSYEQYF
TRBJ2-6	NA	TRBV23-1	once	TGCGCCAGCAGTCAATCTGGGCTGGCTGGGGCCAACGTCCTGACTTTC	CASSQSGLAGANVLTF
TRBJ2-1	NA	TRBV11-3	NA	TGTGCCAGCAGCCCAAACCCAGGGGTAGGAAGCAATGAGCAGTTCTTC	CASSPNPGVGSNEQFF
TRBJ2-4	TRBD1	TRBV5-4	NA	TGTGCCAGCAGCTTGGAACAGGGGGCCGGTTTTGGTGCCAAAAACATTCAGTACTTC	CASSLEQGAGFGAKNIQYF
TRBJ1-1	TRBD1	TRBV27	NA	TGTGCCAGCAGCCCTGCTGAGGGCAGGGGGCGCATCACTGAAGCTTTCTTT	CASSPAEGRGRITEAFF
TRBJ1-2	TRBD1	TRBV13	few	TGTGCCAGCAGCTTAGAGTTCATGGGCCAGGGGGTAAGAAATGGCTACACCTTC	CASSLEFMGQGVRNGYTF
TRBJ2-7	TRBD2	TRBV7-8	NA	TGTGCCAGCAGCTTGCCTAGCGGACCCTACGAGCAGTACTTC	CASSLPSGPYEQYF
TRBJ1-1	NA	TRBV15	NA	TGTGCCACCAGCAGAGATAAAGACAGTAACACTGAAGCTTTCTTT	CATSRDKDSNTEAFF
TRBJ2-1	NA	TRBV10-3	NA	TGTGCCATCAGTGCCGGGTCCTCCTACAATGAGCAGTTCTTC	CAISAGSSYNEQFF
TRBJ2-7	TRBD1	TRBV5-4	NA	TGTGCCAGCAGCTTGTTGGAGACCGGGACAGGGACTTGTGAGCAGTACTTC	CASSLLETGTGTCEQYF
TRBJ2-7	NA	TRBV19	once	TGTGCCAGTAGTACAAGTCAGGGATCGTACGAGCAGTACTTC	CASSTSQGSYEQYF
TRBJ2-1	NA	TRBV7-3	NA	TGTGCCAGCAGCTTTGACAGAGCCTCCTACAATGAGCAGTTCTTC	CASSFDRASYNEQFF
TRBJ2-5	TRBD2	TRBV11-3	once	TGTGCCAGCAGCTCGACTAGCGTAGAGACCCAGTACTTC	CASSSTSVETQYF
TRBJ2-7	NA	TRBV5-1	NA	TGCGCCAGCAGCTCTAGTGGCGAGCAGTACTTC	CASSSSGEQYF